The entry that follows covers one T cell receptor beta chain sequence. In the PCR, 60 Vbeta and 13 Jbeta primers were used. The repertoire was sequenced with immunoSEQ multiplex PCR; TCRdb's copy has only in-frame clones and lacks some. The table lists approximately 160,000 clones, roughly four fifths of them singletons, with approximately 2.1% in the top ten. V lost 7 bases and J lost 1, with 11 bases in between. The CDR3 runs 14 residues. CDR1 is LNHDA and CDR2 is SQIVND in the germline V gene (reference sequence). The data are from a study of cytomegalovirus exposure and HLA in healthy donors. The chain joins TRBV19 to TRBJ1-5; no definite D call. The receptor comes from a woman younger than 35 in good health and CMV-seronegative. The sequenced sample was PBMCs. CDR3 loop: CASTSVNSNQPQHF. The CDR3 DNA follows: TGTGCCAGTACCTCGGTGAACAGCAATCAGCCCCAGCATTTT.